A single sample is the source of the 15 T cell receptor beta chains below, sequenced in a study of T cells in women clearing cervical HPV infection. Generated by immunoSEQ multiplex PCR, the TCRdb table keeps only in-frame clones and is missing some. Its clone listing holds about 14,000 clones. Material for sequencing was blood buffy coat. The receptor set was obtained from a woman aged 18-70 years with a cervical HPV16 infection that either progressed to CIN3+ or cleared (not recorded which).

The sequenced part of the CDR3 DNA is TGTGCCAGCAGCTCCCGGACAGGGGGCACTGAA. Its translation is CASSSRTGGTE. The CDR3 in its entirety is CASSSRTGGTEAFF. This rearrangement joins TRBV7-9 to TRBJ1-1; 10 positions agree with TRBD1. Read sequence stops 3 residues before the CDR3 end, and the germline J gene provides the missing end. The CDR3 is 14 residues long. Germline lookup yields CDR1 SEHNR and CDR2 FQNEAQ (reference sequence). J lost 4 bases, V lost 4 bases, and 3 bases had no gene match.

Concerning this clone: The CDR3 end lies 3 residues beyond the end of the read and is filled in from the germline J gene. The gene calls are TRBV18 and TRBJ1-2; tentative D call: TRBD1 (5 bases). Germline V lookup: CDR1 KGHSH, CDR2 LQKENI. CDR3 length: 14 amino acids. The CDR3 bases that were read are TGTGCCAGCTCACCACCGGACAATAGGTTTGAC. Translated, it gives CASSPPDNRFD. The full CDR3 protein is CASSPPDNRFDYTF.

Note on this clone: At one of its ends the junction is not consistent with the germline gene, which may arise from a read error. The CDR3 bases that were read are TGCGCCAGCAGCCAGCCGGGACTTTCCTACGAG. Its translation: CASSQPGLSYE. The complete CDR3 reads CASSQPGLSYEQYF. The V call is TRBV4-2, the J call TRBJ2-7; perhaps TRBD2 as D (6 bases). The read ends 3 residues before the CDR3 terminus; that terminus is restored from the germline J gene. Germline loops: CDR1 LGHNA, CDR2 YNFKEQ. This CDR3 is 14 amino acids long.

About this clone itself: The CDR3 end falls 3 residues outside the read, so it is completed with the germline J gene. V usage is TRBV12-5 and J usage is TRBJ1-2; D uncertain. The CDR3 runs 16 residues. Per germline, CDR1 LGHNT and CDR2 FRNRAP. Trimming removed 2 bases from V and 6 bases from J, with 19 bases in between. CDR3 residues: CASGLSGQVLVDGYTF. CDR3 bases read: TGTGCTAGTGGTTTGAGTGGTCAGGTGCTGGTGGATGGC.

A note on this clone: Sequencing ends 3 residues short of the CDR3 end; the germline J gene provides the rest. The sample contains more than one DNA sequence encoding this CDR3. The chain links TRBV12-3 or TRBV12-4 to TRBJ2-5; D gene unclear. The CDR3 runs to 13 residues. CDR3 bases read: TGTGCCAGCAGTTTAATCGAAGCTAAAACC. This gives the protein CASSLIEAKT. The whole CDR3 protein reads CASSLIEAKTQYF.

Remarks on this clone: The CDR3 goes on 3 residues after the read ends, and that part is filled in from the germline J gene. The chain employs TRBV6-2 or TRBV6-3 and TRBJ1-2; no clear D. The CDR3 has 12 residues. In germline, CDR1 is MNHEY, CDR2 SVGEGT. The CDR3: CASRYGTDTYTF. The covered CDR3 bases are TGTGCCAGTAGATATGGCACAGATACC.

To note about this clone: The sequence runs out 3 residues before the end of the CDR3; the remainder is reconstructed from the germline J gene. The V and J genes are TRBV7-2 and TRBJ1-5, with TRBD1 matching over 7 bases. Germline V gene sequence: CDR1 SGHTA, CDR2 FQGNSA. Trimming removed 0 bases from V and 1 base from J; junction bases left unmatched: 3. This CDR3 comprises 16 residues. Here the CDR3 reads CASSLAGTVSNQPQHF. The sequenced CDR3 bases are TGTGCCAGCAGCTTAGCCGGGACAGTGAGCAATCAGCCC.

With regard to this clone: The sequenced fragment ends 3 residues before the CDR3 boundary, so the rest is inferred from the germline J gene. The chain carries TRBV7-3 and TRBJ1-1; 12 nucleotides align to TRBD1. The CDR3 is 16 amino acids. The V gene's germline CDR1 is SGHTA and CDR2 FQGTGA. V shed 5 bases and J 4 bases; nucleotides not matched to a gene: 8. The chain's CDR3 is CASSAGTGGAGTEAFF. The CDR3 DNA, read in part, is TGTGCCAGCAGCGCAGGGACAGGGGGCGCGGGCACTGAA.

Regarding this clone: Coverage ceases 3 residues before the CDR3 finishes, and the germline J gene fills in the end. This chain uses TRBV11-2 with TRBJ1-1; D remains ambiguous. CDR3 length: 13 residues. Germline CDR1 SGHAT, CDR2 FQNNGV. Between the trimmed V and J ends, which lost 5 bases and 0 bases, there was a span of 7 bases. The CDR3 sequence: CASSAQLNTEAFF. The covered CDR3 bases are TGTGCCAGCAGCGCACAGTTGAACACTGAA.

Turning to this clone: The germline gene is not matched at one end of the junction; a read error may be the cause. Read sequence stops 3 residues before the CDR3 end, and the germline J gene provides the missing end. Other DNA sequences of this sample code for an identical CDR3. The chain links TRBV18 to TRBJ1-3; TRBD1 aligns across 9 bases. Germline V lookup: CDR1 KGHSH, CDR2 LQKENI. The CDR3 runs to 19 residues. The CDR3 reads CASSPSRTGALLSGNTIYF. The covered CDR3 bases are TGTGCCAGCTCACCAAGTAGGACAGGGGCCTTACTCTCTGGAAACACA.

With respect to this clone: The CDR3 end is not reached by the read, which stops 3 residues before it; the germline J gene fills it in. The chain joins TRBV5-1 to TRBJ2-6; tentatively, D is TRBD1 (7 bases). This CDR3 has 15 amino acids. Germline values: CDR1 SGHRS, CDR2 YFSETQ. V lost 4 bases to trimming and J lost 4 bases, with 12 bases between them. The part of the CDR3 DNA that was read is TGCGCCAGCAGCACAGGGGAGGCCGGGGCCAACGTC. Protein product: CASSTGEAGANV. The CDR3 in full is CASSTGEAGANVLTF.

Comments on this clone: The sequence runs out 3 residues before the end of the CDR3; the remainder is reconstructed from the germline J gene. The chain combines TRBV6-1 with TRBJ2-4; D possibly corresponds to TRBD2 (7 bases). Germline V gene data show CDR1 as MNHNS and CDR2 as SASEGT. The CDR3 runs 13 residues. This chain's CDR3 is CASSEDRDYGQYF. The part of the CDR3 DNA that was read is TGTGCCAGCAGTGAAGACAGGGACTATGGT.

About this clone: The junction shows a germline mismatch at one end, possibly a read error. The read comes to an end 3 residues before the CDR3 does, leaving the germline J gene to fill in the end. The same CDR3 arises from other DNA sequences in this sample as well. This chain links TRBV7-2 with TRBJ1-3; 7 positions agree with TRBD1. The germline CDR1 and CDR2 sequences are SGHTA and FQGNSA. The CDR3 contains 15 residues. CDR3 DNA (partial): TGTGCCAGCAGCTTCAGGACAGGTTCTGGAAACACG. It is translated as CASSFRTGSGNT. The whole CDR3 sequence is CASSFRTGSGNTIYF.

Concerning this clone itself: The read falls 3 residues short of the CDR3 end, and the missing part is taken from the germline J gene. The V and J genes are TRBV7-2 and TRBJ1-2; TRBD1 agrees at 12 bases. This CDR3 comprises 15 residues. Germline CDR1 and CDR2: SGHTA and FQGNSA. The CDR3 DNA, read in part, is TGTGCCAGCAGCTTCGGGACAGGGGGCTTGTACGGG. As protein: CASSFGTGGLYG. The CDR3 reads in full as CASSFGTGGLYGYTF.

To note about this clone: The read gets to within 3 residues of the CDR3 end, and the germline J gene fills in the rest. V is TRBV18 and J is TRBJ2-3, with 7 positions matching TRBD2. This CDR3 has 12 amino acids. CDR1 is KGHSH and CDR2 is LQKENI in the germline V gene. The part of the CDR3 DNA that was read is TGTGCCAGCTCACCAGGGGGGGAGACG. Its protein is CASSPGGET. The entire CDR3 is CASSPGGETQYF.